This T cell receptor (beta chain) originates from a study of brain T cells in children with intractable seizures. Concerning this clone: Antigen unknown.

Overall study findings and caveats: Absence of clones before surgery may stem from lower sequencing depth. Only CDR3 sequence similarity suggested viral specificity, without known HCMV serostatus.

TCRdb's table, derived via immunoSEQ multiplex PCR, lists solely in-frame clones and lacks some. The sample lists approximately 60,000 clones, about 96% occurring once. Sequencing was limited to surgery cases with top T cell transcript signatures in brain tissue. At least one anti-epileptic drug was given before surgery. V lost 2 bases, J lost 1 base, and 11 bases lay in between. This CDR3 has 16 residues. CDR1 and CDR2 from the germline V gene are SGHTA and FQGNSA. The sequencing used peripheral blood, collected at surgery. The chain employs TRBV7-2 and TRBJ1-4; no clear D gene. The TCR comes from a boy less than two years old with focal cortical dysplasia and intractable seizures. CDR3 DNA sequence: TGTGCCAGCAGCTTAAAACGGGTCTTAACTAATGAAAAACTGTTTTTT. Protein: CASSLKRVLTNEKLFF.